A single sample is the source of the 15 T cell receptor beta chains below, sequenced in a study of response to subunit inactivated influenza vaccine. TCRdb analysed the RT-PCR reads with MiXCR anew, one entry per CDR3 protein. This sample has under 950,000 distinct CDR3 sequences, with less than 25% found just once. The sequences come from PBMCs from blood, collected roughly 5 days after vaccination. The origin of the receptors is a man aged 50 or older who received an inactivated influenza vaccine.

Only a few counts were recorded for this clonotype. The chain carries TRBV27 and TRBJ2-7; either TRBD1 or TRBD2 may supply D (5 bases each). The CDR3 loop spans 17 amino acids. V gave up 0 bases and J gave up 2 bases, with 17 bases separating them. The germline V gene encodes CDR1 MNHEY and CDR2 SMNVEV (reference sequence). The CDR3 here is CASSLSFRQGAAYEQYF. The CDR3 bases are TGTGCCAGCAGTTTATCGTTCAGGCAGGGAGCTGCCTACGAGCAGTACTTC.

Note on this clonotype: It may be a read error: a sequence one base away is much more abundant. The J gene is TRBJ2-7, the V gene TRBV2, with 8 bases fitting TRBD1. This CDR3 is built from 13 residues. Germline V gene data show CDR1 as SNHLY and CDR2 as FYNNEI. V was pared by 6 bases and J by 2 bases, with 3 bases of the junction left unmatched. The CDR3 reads CASRQGATYEQYF. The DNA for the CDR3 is TGTGCCAGCAGGCAGGGGGCCACCTACGAGCAGTACTTC.

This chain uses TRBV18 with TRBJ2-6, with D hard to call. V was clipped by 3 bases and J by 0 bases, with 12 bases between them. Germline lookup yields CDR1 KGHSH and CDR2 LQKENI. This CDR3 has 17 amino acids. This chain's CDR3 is CASSPGRRYSGANVLTF. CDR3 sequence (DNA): TGTGCCAGCTCACCGGGTCGAAGGTACTCTGGGGCCAACGTCCTGACTTTC.

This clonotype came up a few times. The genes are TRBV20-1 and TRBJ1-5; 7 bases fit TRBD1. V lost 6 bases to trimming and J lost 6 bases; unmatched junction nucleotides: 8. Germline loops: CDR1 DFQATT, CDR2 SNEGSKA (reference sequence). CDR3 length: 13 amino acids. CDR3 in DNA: TGCAGTGCCAGTAGACAGGGAGGTCAGCCCCAGCATTTT. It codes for CSASRQGGQPQHF.

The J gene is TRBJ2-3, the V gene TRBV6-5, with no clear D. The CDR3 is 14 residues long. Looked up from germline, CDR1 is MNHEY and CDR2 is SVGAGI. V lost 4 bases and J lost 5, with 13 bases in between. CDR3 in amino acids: CASSSGWSGDTQYF. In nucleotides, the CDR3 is TGTGCCAGCAGTTCTGGGTGGTCGGGAGATACGCAGTATTTT.

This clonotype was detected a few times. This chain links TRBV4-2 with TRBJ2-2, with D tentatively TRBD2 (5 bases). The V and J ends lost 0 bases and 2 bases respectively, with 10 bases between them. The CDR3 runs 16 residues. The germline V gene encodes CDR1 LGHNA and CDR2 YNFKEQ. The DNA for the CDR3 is TGTGCCAGCAGCCAAGACGAGCGGAGAAACACCGGGGAGCTGTTTTTT. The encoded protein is CASSQDERRNTGELFF.

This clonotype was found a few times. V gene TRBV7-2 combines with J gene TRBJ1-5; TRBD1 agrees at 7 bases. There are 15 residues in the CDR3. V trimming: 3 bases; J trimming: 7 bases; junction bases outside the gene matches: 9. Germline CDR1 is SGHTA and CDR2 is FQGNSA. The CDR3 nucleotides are TGTGCCAGCAGCTTCTACACAGGGGCGGGACAGCCCCAGCATTTT. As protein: CASSFYTGAGQPQHF.

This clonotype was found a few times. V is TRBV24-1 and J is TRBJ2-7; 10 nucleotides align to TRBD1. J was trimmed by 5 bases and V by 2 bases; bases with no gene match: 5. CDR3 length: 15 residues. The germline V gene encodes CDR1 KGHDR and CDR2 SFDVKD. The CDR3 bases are TGTGCCACCAGTGATTCCCTGACAGGGGGCGACGAGCAGTACTTC. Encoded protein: CATSDSLTGGDEQYF.

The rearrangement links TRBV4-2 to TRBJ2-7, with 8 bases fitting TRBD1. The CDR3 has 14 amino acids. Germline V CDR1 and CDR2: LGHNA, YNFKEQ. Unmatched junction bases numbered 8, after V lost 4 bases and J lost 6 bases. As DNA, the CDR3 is TGTGCCAGCAGCCCCCGAGACAGGGGACGCGAGCAGTACTTC. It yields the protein CASSPRDRGREQYF.

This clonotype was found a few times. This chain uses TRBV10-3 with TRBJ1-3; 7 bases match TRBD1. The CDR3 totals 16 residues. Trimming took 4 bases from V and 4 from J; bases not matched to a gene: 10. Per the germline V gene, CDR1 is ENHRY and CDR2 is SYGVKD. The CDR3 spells CAISGMTGLRGNTIYF. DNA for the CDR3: TGTGCCATCAGTGGGATGACAGGGCTGAGAGGAAACACCATATATTTT.

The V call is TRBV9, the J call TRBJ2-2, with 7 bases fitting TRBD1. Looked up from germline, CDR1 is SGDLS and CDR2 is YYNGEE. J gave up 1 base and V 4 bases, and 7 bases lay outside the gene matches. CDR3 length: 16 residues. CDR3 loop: CASSILRDRNTGELFF. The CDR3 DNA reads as TGTGCCAGCAGCATACTCCGGGACAGGAACACCGGGGAGCTGTTTTTT.

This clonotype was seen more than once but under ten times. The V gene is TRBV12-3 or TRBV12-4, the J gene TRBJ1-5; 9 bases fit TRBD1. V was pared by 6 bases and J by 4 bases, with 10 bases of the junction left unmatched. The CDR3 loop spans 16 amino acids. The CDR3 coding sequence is TGTGCCAGCAGCCTACAGGGGGCGCTGGGGAATCAGCCCCAGCATTTT. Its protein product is CASSLQGALGNQPQHF.

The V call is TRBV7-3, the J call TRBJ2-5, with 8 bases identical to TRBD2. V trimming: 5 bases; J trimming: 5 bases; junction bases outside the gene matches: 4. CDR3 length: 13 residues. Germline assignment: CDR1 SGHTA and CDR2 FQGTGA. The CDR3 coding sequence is TGTGCCAGCAGCCCAGCGGGAGCTGAGACCCAGTACTTC. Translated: CASSPAGAETQYF.

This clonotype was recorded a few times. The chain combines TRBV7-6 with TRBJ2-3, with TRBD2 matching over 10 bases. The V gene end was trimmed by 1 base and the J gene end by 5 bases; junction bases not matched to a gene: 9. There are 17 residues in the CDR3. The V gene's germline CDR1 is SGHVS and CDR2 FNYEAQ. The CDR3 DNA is TGTGCCAGCAGCTTAGAGCTAGCGGGGGAGGTCGGAGATACGCAGTATTTT. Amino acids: CASSLELAGEVGDTQYF. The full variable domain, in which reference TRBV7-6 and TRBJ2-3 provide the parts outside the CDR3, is GAGVSQSPRYKVTKRGQDVALRCDPISGHVSLYWYRQALGQGPEFLTYFNYEAQQDKSGLPNDRFSAERPEGSISTLTIQRTEQRDSAMYRCASSLELAGEVGDTQYFGPGTRLTVL.

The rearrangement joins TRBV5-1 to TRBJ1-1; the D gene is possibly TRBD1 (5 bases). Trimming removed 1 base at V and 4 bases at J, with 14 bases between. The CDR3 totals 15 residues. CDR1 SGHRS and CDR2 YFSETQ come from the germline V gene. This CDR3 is CASSLTGTRSTEAFF. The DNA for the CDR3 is TGCGCCAGCAGCTTGACCGGGACCAGAAGCACTGAAGCTTTCTTT.